This paragraph covers one T cell receptor beta chain sequence. The sample comes from a study of cytomegalovirus exposure and HLA in healthy donors. PCR primers comprised 60 Vbeta and 13 Jbeta primers. Produced via immunoSEQ multiplex PCR; TCRdb's table is partial and in-frame only. The data contain about 130,000 clones, roughly four fifths of them singletons. Germline V CDR1 and CDR2: SGHTA, FQGNSA. Trimming took 4 bases from V and 7 from J, leaving 11 bases between them. The CDR3 is 13 residues long. This clonotype was sampled from a male donor in good health and CMV-seropositive. Sequenced: PBMCs. The J gene is TRBJ1-5, the V gene TRBV7-2; tentative D call: TRBD1 (5 bases). CDR3 in amino acids: CASSSTASQPQHF. The CDR3 nucleotides are TGTGCCAGCAGCTCGACAGCCAGCCAGCCCCAGCATTTT.